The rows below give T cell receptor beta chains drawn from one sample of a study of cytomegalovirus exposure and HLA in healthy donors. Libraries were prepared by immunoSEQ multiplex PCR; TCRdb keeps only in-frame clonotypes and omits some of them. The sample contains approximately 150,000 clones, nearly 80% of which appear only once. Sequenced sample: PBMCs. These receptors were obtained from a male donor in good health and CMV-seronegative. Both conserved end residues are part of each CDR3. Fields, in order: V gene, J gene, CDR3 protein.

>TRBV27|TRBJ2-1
CASSWPPYDWFF
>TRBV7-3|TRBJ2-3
CASSLTGSGGATDTQYF
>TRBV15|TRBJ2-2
CATSTEPHSGTSGRAARELFF
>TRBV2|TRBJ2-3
CASIRGLAGANTDTQYF
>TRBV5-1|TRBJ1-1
CASSLSSQRGNTEAFF
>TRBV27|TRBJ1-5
CASRRTTGWGLGLLNQPQHF
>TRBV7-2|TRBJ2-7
CASSLTGGEQYF
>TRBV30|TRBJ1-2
CAWSTRDRGYGYTF
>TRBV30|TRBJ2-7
CAWSRLAGLSYEQYF
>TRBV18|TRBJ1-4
CASSPQGGDEKLFF
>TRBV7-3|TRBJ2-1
CASSRSGSAYNEQFF
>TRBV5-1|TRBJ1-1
CASSMPGQNTEAFF
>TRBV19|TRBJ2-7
CASSTDDSVSYEQYF
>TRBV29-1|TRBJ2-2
CSVEDGTGELFF
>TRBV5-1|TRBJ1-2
CASSTGDTFYGYTF
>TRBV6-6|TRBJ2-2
CASTTSGGGNTGELFF
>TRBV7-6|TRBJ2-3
CASSVSDSGGDTQYF
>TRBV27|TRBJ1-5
CASSSSFLGDQPQHF
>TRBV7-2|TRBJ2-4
CASSEQGGIQYF
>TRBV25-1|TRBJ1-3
CASSSSRQGGNTIYF
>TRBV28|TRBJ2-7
CASSPLWGAGEQYF
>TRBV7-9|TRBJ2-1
CASNPSGAYNEQFF
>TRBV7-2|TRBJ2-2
CASSLPGTSGTGELFF
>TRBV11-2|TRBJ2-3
CASSQKGMGSDTQYF
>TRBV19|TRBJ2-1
CASSYSGGAGEQFF
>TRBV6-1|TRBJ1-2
CASSERRGSYGYTF
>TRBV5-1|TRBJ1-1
CASSFGDRGWNTEAFF
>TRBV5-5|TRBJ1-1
CASSLVQTGPEAFF
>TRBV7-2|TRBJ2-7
CASSLAAGGPYEQYF
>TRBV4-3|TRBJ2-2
CASSQVGATGELFF
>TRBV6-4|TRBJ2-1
CASSPTSGSHHEQFF